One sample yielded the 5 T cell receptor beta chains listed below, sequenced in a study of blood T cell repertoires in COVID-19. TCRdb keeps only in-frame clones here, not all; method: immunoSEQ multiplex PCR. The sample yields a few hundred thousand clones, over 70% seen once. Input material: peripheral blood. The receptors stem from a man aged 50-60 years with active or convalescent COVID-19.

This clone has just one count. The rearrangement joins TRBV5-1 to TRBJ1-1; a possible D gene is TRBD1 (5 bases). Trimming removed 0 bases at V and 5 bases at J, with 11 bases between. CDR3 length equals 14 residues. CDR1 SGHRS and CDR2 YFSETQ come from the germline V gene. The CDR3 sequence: CASSLAGAGTEAFF. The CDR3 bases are TGCGCCAGCAGCTTGGCTGGGGCGGGGACTGAAGCTTTCTTT. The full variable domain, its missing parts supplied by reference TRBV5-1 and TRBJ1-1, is KAGVTQTPRYLIKTRGQQVTLSCSPISGHRSVSWYQQTPGQGLQFLFEYFSETQRNKGNFPGRFSGRQFSNSRSEMNVSTLELGDSALYLCASSLAGAGTEAFFGQGTRLTVV.

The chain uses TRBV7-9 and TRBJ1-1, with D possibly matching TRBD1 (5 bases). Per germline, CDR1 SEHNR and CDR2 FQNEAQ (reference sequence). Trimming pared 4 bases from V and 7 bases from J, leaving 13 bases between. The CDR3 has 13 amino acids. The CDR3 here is CASSSDSRYEAFF. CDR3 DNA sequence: TGTGCCAGCAGCTCCGACAGCCGGTATGAAGCTTTCTTT.

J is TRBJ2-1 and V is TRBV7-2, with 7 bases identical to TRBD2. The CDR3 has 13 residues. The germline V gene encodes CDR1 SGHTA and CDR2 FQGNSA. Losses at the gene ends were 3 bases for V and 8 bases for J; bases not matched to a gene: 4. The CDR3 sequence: CASSFPAGDEQFF. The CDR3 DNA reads TGTGCCAGCAGCTTTCCGGCGGGAGATGAGCAGTTCTTC.

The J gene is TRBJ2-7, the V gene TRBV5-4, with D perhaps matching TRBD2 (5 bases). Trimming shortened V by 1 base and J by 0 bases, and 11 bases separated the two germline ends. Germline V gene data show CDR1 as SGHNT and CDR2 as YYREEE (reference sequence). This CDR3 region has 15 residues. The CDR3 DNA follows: TGTGCCAGCAGCTTGAGGAGCGGAAGCTCCTACGAGCAGTACTTC. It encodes CASSLRSGSSYEQYF.

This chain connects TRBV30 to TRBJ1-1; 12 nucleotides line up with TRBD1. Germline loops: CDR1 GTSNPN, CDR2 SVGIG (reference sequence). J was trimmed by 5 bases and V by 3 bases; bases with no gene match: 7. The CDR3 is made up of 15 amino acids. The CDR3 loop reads CAWRTGTGGLTEAFF. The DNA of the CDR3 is TGTGCCTGGAGGACCGGGACAGGGGGCTTGACTGAAGCTTTCTTT.